The present TCR beta chain was sequenced within a study of T cells in Graves' hyperthyroidism and ophthalmopathy. This CDR3 has 14 amino acids. The V end was cut by 0 bases, the J end by 1 base, with 4 bases between. Germline CDR1 SGDLS, CDR2 YYNGEE. The source material, RNA transcripts, was used to amplify TCR beta CDR3 regions. A first-round RT-PCR of the TCR CDR3 used the HTBI primer set. TCRdb itself ran the multiplex PCR reads through MiXCR, one entry per CDR3 protein. The profile shows 350,000 to 450,000 distinct CDR3 sequences, over 11% of them singletons. This clonotype was found a few times. This chain connects TRBV9 to TRBJ2-2; no firm D call. This TCR derives from a woman between 55 and 75 years old with Graves' hyperthyroidism. Input material: blood. The CDR3: CASSVEGNTGELFF. The CDR3 region has the DNA TGTGCCAGCAGCGTAGAAGGGAACACCGGGGAGCTGTTTTTT.